Presented here are 16 T cell receptor beta chains from one specimen sequenced in a study of shared clonotypes between healthy human individuals. Sequencing used immunoSEQ multiplex PCR; TCRdb keeps in-frame clones, though not all of them. The data hold approximately 440,000 clones, with 60% to 80% observed a single time. Sample: PBMCs. These receptors were obtained from a woman aged 40 to 50 in good health. Some clones in this sample may be carry-over from other donors' samples.

The chain is built from TRBV15 and TRBJ2-7; D may match TRBD1 or TRBD2 (5 bases each). Germline V CDR1 and CDR2: LNHNV, YYDKDF (reference sequence). Trimming pared 0 bases from V and 0 bases from J, leaving 18 bases between. CDR3 length equals 18 residues. Here the CDR3 DNA reads TGTGCCACCAGCAGAGATCGAGGGACCCGACGGATCTCCTACGAGCAGTACTTC. Translated, it gives CATSRDRGTRRISYEQYF. Together with reference TRBV15 and TRBJ2-7, the CDR3 gives the full variable domain: DAMVIQNPRYQVTQFGKPVTLSCSQTLNHNVMYWYQQKSSQAPKLLFHYYDKDFNNEADTPDNFQSRRPNTSFCFLDIRSPGLGDTAMYLCATSRDRGTRRISYEQYFGPGTRLTVT.

The chain is built from TRBV5-5 and TRBJ1-2; the D gene is possibly TRBD1 (6 bases). Germline CDR1 is SGHKS and CDR2 is YYEKEE (reference sequence). This CDR3 has 14 amino acids. Deletions cut 0 bases from V and 4 bases from J, with 10 bases between. In DNA form, the CDR3 reads TGTGCCAGCAGCTTGGGGACAGCACCCTATGGCTACACCTTC. Encoded protein: CASSLGTAPYGYTF.

This clone turned up a few times. Other DNA sequences in the sample encode the same CDR3. V gene TRBV10-3 combines with J gene TRBJ1-1, with 9 bases that match TRBD1. The CDR3 has 15 residues. V gave up 10 bases and J gave up 3 bases; unmatched junction bases: 12. Germline loops: CDR1 ENHRY, CDR2 SYGVKD. CDR3 amino acids: CATQRQGGIYTEAFF. CDR3 DNA sequence: TGTGCCACCCAACGACAGGGGGGAATTTACACTGAAGCTTTCTTT.

The chain carries TRBV30 and TRBJ1-3; D ambiguous. The CDR3 has 14 residues. V was pared by 0 bases and J by 4 bases, with 10 bases between. Germline loops: CDR1 GTSNPN, CDR2 SVGIG (reference sequence). CDR3 sequence (DNA): TGTGCCTGGAGTGTATTCAGCCGGGGAAACACCATATATTTT. Translating gives CAWSVFSRGNTIYF.

The rearrangement links TRBV7-3 to TRBJ2-3; 13 bases align to TRBD2. The ends lost 5 bases at V and 6 bases at J; junction bases unmatched: 8. The CDR3 has 16 residues. The germline gives CDR1 SGHTA, CDR2 FQGTGA. The CDR3 reads CASSPGTSGIGDTQYF. The CDR3 region has the DNA TGTGCCAGCAGCCCAGGGACTAGCGGGATAGGGGATACGCAGTATTTT. The complete variable domain, with remaining parts taken from reference TRBV7-3 and TRBJ2-3, reads GAGVSQTPSNKVTEKGKYVELRCDPISGHTALYWYRQSLGQGPEFLIYFQGTGAADDSGLPNDRFFAVRPEGSVSTLKIQRTERGDSAVYLCASSPGTSGIGDTQYFGPGTRLTVL.

The rearrangement uses TRBV28 and TRBJ1-2; D remains unclear. Germline CDR1 reads MDHEN; CDR2 reads SYDVKM. With 6 bases removed from V and 4 bases from J, the gap between germline ends came to 6 bases. There are 11 residues in the CDR3. The CDR3 reads CASRDVYGYTF. In DNA form, the CDR3 reads TGTGCCAGCAGGGATGTCTATGGCTACACCTTC.

CDR3 sequence (DNA): TGTGCCAGCTCATCAACCCCAGTAGGAAACACCATATATTTT. Translation gives CASSSTPVGNTIYF. V usage is TRBV18 and J usage is TRBJ1-3; D unclear. CDR1 is KGHSH, CDR2 LQKENI, per germline. The V end lost 5 bases, the J end lost 4 bases, and 12 bases lay between the germline ends. The CDR3 runs 14 residues.

This clone was observed once. This chain joins TRBV5-1 and TRBJ2-5; D call uncertain. Germline values: CDR1 SGHRS, CDR2 YFSETQ. The CDR3 has 14 amino acids. V was pared by 4 bases and J by 2 bases, with 12 bases between. CDR3 sequence reads: CASSPDGNQETQYF. CDR3 DNA sequence: TGCGCCAGCAGCCCGGACGGAAATCAAGAGACCCAGTACTTC.

The V call is TRBV28, the J call TRBJ1-4; 9 nucleotides align to TRBD1. The germline gives CDR1 MDHEN, CDR2 SYDVKM. The trim removed 7 bases at V and 8 bases at J, leaving 8 bases unmatched. The CDR3 spans 14 residues. The CDR3 DNA reads as TGTGCCAGCACCGTTGGACAGGGGTTGGAAAAACTGTTTTTT. Translating gives CASTVGQGLEKLFF.

The J gene is TRBJ2-1, the V gene TRBV7-6; D tentatively fits TRBD1 or TRBD2 (5 bases each). Germline lookup yields CDR1 SGHVS and CDR2 FNYEAQ. Trimming left V 5 bases short and J 1 base short, with 18 bases between. CDR3 length equals 17 residues. In DNA form, the CDR3 reads TGTGCCAGCAGCGGCAAGGGGACGAGGGGATCCTACAATGAGCAGTTCTTC. This codes for CASSGKGTRGSYNEQFF.

The chain joins TRBV18 to TRBJ2-1; 8 bases agree with TRBD2. CDR1 is KGHSH, CDR2 LQKENI, per germline. The CDR3 has 18 residues. V lost 6 bases, J lost 5 bases, and 18 bases stayed unmatched. The CDR3 DNA sequence: TGTGCCAGCTCTAGTACCAGAGACGGGAGGGCCTTCGACAATGAGCAGTTCTTC. This gives the protein CASSSTRDGRAFDNEQFF.

This sequence joins TRBV4-2 and TRBJ2-3; no clear D. The CDR3 loop spans 14 amino acids. Germline CDR1 and CDR2: LGHNA and YNFKEQ. With 1 base removed from V and 2 bases from J, the gap between germline ends came to 7 bases. DNA of the CDR3: TGTGCCAGCAGCCAAGTTGGGTCCACAGATACGCAGTATTTT. This sequence encodes CASSQVGSTDTQYF.

This chain joins TRBV27 and TRBJ2-2, with D tentatively TRBD2 (5 bases). In germline, CDR1 is MNHEY, CDR2 SMNVEV (reference sequence). Trimming stripped 5 bases from V and 6 bases from J, with 13 bases between. CDR3 length equals 14 residues. The CDR3 is CASSSASMAGELFF. The CDR3 DNA is TGTGCCAGCAGTAGCGCTAGCATGGCCGGGGAGCTGTTTTTT.

The chain is built from TRBV7-2 and TRBJ2-7, with 11 nucleotides matching TRBD2. Germline CDR1 is SGHTA and CDR2 is FQGNSA. V lost 0 bases, J lost 0 bases, and 7 bases stayed unmatched. There are 18 residues in the CDR3. The CDR3 DNA sequence: TGTGCCAGCAGCTTAGCCCCTAGCGGGAGGACTAGCTCCTACGAGCAGTACTTC. It codes for CASSLAPSGRTSSYEQYF.

The chain uses TRBV28 and TRBJ1-2; D remains ambiguous. The CDR3 is 16 amino acids. V shed 10 bases and J shed 1 base, with 22 bases lying between them. Germline-derived CDR1 and CDR2 are MDHEN and SYDVKM. As DNA, the CDR3 is TGTGCCATCCCCGAGCCCGGTTCGACCGGTAACTATGGCTACACCTTC. Translating it yields CAIPEPGSTGNYGYTF.

V gene TRBV6-5 combines with J gene TRBJ2-6; TRBD1 matches 7 bases. CDR1 is MNHEY and CDR2 is SVGAGI in the germline V gene. The V segment lost 3 bases and the J segment 1 base; nucleotides outside the gene matches: 3. The CDR3 totals 16 residues. CDR3 sequence reads: CASSYGRGSGANVLTF. The CDR3 DNA sequence: TGTGCCAGCAGTTATGGCAGGGGGTCTGGGGCCAACGTCCTGACTTTC.